This is a list of T cell receptor beta chains from one sample in a study of T cell repertoires in cytomegalovirus infection. TCRdb re-called the reads with MiXCR, one entry per CDR3 protein. The table lists approximately 700,000 distinct CDR3 sequences, 35% of them singletons. Sequenced: PBMCs. These receptors were collected from a human donor in good health (CMV status not recorded). Some clones in this sample may be carry-over from other donors' samples. Each CDR3 is given with its conserved first and last residue. Fields, in order: clone size, V gene, D gene, J gene, CDR3 protein, CDR3 DNA. A D gene is named only where the DNA matches it firmly. Clone size is not always given. Where it is, it says once, few, many or a class for expanded clones.

few	TRBV6-6	TRBD2	TRBJ2-7	CASSYSRLAGYEQYF	TGTGCCAGCAGTTACTCGAGACTAGCGGGATACGAGCAGTACTTC
few	TRBV7-9	TRBD1	TRBJ1-5	CASSLVTGASSFSNQPQHF	TGTGCCAGCAGCTTAGTCACAGGGGCCAGTAGCTTTAGCAATCAGCCCCAGCATTTT
-	TRBV6-4	-	TRBJ2-1	CASSVGGPYNEQFF	TGTGCCAGCAGTGTAGGTGGGCCCTACAATGAGCAGTTCTTC
many	TRBV28	-	TRBJ1-3	CASRGTGSGNTIYF	TGTGCCAGCAGAGGAACAGGCTCTGGAAACACCATATATTTT
-	TRBV28	-	TRBJ2-1	CASRLTTDHEQFF	TGTGCCAGCAGATTAACGACCGACCATGAGCAGTTCTTC
-	TRBV25-1	TRBD1	TRBJ2-7	CASRRDRGSYEQYF	TGTGCCAGCAGGAGGGACAGGGGCTCCTACGAGCAGTACTTC
-	TRBV11-2	TRBD2	TRBJ2-1	CASSLAPVLLAGNEQFF	TGTGCCAGCAGCTTGGCCCCAGTTCTGCTAGCGGGAAATGAGCAGTTCTTC
-	TRBV7-8	-	TRBJ1-5	CASSLTGFNQPQHF	TGTGCCAGCAGCTTGACAGGATTCAATCAGCCCCAGCATTTT
few	TRBV5-6	-	TRBJ1-2	CASSLDYGTLYGYTF	TGTGCCAGCAGCTTGGACTACGGGACGCTCTATGGCTACACCTTC
few	TRBV10-2	-	TRBJ1-1	CATSRPGTYNTEAFF	TGCGCCACCTCCCGACCCGGGACATATAACACTGAAGCTTTCTTT
-	TRBV12-3/TRBV12-4	-	TRBJ1-3	CASSLGPSAALGNTIYF	TGTGCCAGCAGTTTGGGACCTTCGGCCGCACTTGGAAACACCATATATTTT
few	TRBV11-2	TRBD1	TRBJ2-7	CASSLTGGAFFDEQYF	TGTGCCAGCAGCTTGACAGGGGGCGCGTTCTTCGACGAGCAGTACTTC
-	TRBV27	-	TRBJ2-3	CASSALTLTDTQYF	TGTGCCAGCAGTGCGCTGACTCTCACAGATACGCAGTATTTT
-	TRBV29-1	-	TRBJ1-5	CSVVDSGYGNQPQHF	TGCAGCGTCGTCGATTCAGGGTATGGCAATCAGCCCCAGCATTTT
many	TRBV12-3/TRBV12-4	TRBD1	TRBJ2-2	CASSYYRGQTGELFF	TGTGCCAGCAGTTACTACAGGGGGCAAACCGGGGAGCTGTTTTTT
-	TRBV12-3/TRBV12-4	-	TRBJ1-6	CASSSGGAESPLHF	TGTGCCAGCAGTTCCGGGGGGGCTGAGTCACCCCTCCACTTT
few	TRBV28	TRBD2	TRBJ2-7	CASWTSGSYEQYF	TGTGCCAGCTGGACTAGCGGGAGCTACGAGCAGTACTTC
-	TRBV2	-	TRBJ1-6	CASSERQGNISPLHF	TGTGCCAGCAGTGAACGTCAGGGGAACATATCACCCCTCCACTTT
-	TRBV6-5	-	TRBJ1-6	CASSFKGLSGNSPLHF	TGTGCCAGCAGTTTTAAGGGACTATCAGGGAATTCACCCCTCCACTTT
few	TRBV19	-	TRBJ1-2	CASSLFSIYGYTF	TGTGCCAGCTCACTCTTCTCTATTTATGGCTACACCTTC
few	TRBV20-1	-	TRBJ2-2	CSAVRGGANTGELFF	TGCAGTGCTGTAAGGGGGGGCGCGAACACCGGGGAGCTGTTTTTT
-	TRBV6-1	-	TRBJ1-1	CASSAVNTEAFF	TGTGCCAGCAGCGCCGTGAACACTGAAGCTTTCTTT
-	TRBV20-1	-	TRBJ2-7	CSAILGGGSYEQYF	TGCAGTGCTATCCTCGGAGGGGGGAGTTACGAGCAGTACTTC
few	TRBV5-6	-	TRBJ2-5	CASTSDAGEGETQYF	TGTGCCAGTACGTCGGACGCGGGCGAGGGGGAGACCCAGTACTTC
-	TRBV28	-	TRBJ2-1	CASSLKGNEQFF	TGTGCCAGCAGTTTGAAGGGTAATGAGCAGTTCTTC
few	TRBV7-2	TRBD2	TRBJ2-3	CASSLGGGQGDTQYF	TGTGCCAGCAGCTTAGGCGGGGGGCAGGGAGATACGCAGTATTTT
-	TRBV6-1	-	TRBJ1-5	CASSRNRVSSNQPQHF	TGTGCCAGCAGTAGAAACAGGGTGTCTTCCAATCAGCCCCAGCATTTT
few	TRBV7-9	-	TRBJ1-2	CASSFEGIRYGYTF	TGTGCCAGCAGCTTCGAGGGAATACGGTATGGCTACACCTTC
-	TRBV7-2	TRBD2	TRBJ2-1	CASSFIGGRNNEQFF	TGTGCCAGCAGCTTCATAGGCGGGAGGAACAATGAGCAGTTCTTC
-	TRBV7-2	-	TRBJ2-7	CASSLAWLGPHEQYF	TGTGCCAGCAGCTTAGCTTGGCTCGGACCCCACGAGCAGTACTTC
few	TRBV7-2	-	TRBJ2-3	CASRYKPRDTQYF	TGTGCCAGCAGGTACAAACCGAGAGATACGCAGTATTTT
few	TRBV28	TRBD1	TRBJ2-5	CASSRRDSFRETQYF	TGTGCCAGCAGTCGCCGGGACAGCTTTCGAGAGACCCAGTACTTC
-	TRBV6-6	TRBD1	TRBJ2-7	CASSYFTGTGDPYEQYF	TGTGCCAGCAGTTACTTCACCGGGACAGGGGACCCCTACGAGCAGTACTTC
-	TRBV28	-	TRBJ1-1	CASKSLSNTEAFF	TGTGCCAGCAAGTCCCTAAGTAACACTGAAGCTTTCTTT
many	TRBV28	-	TRBJ1-1	CASSWQNMNTEAFF	TGTGCCAGCAGCTGGCAGAACATGAACACTGAAGCTTTCTTT
-	TRBV20-1	TRBD2	TRBJ2-1	CSARKGGPGLVPNEQFF	TGCAGTGCTAGAAAAGGGGGACCGGGACTAGTTCCCAATGAGCAGTTCTTC
-	TRBV5-5	-	TRBJ2-7	CASSREDIPVEQYF	TGTGCCAGCAGTCGAGAGGACATTCCAGTCGAGCAGTACTTC
-	TRBV28	-	TRBJ2-7	CASSLGREAEQYF	TGTGCCAGCAGTTTGGGCAGGGAGGCCGAGCAGTACTTC
-	TRBV18	TRBD1	TRBJ1-2	CASSSVGTAPRYGYTF	TGTGCCAGCTCATCGGTGGGGACAGCGCCTCGTTATGGCTACACCTTC
few	TRBV28	-	TRBJ2-5	CASSQGRSETQYF	TGTGCCAGCAGCCAAGGGCGGTCAGAGACCCAGTACTTC
-	TRBV30	TRBD1	TRBJ2-7	CAWSGGSVEQYF	TGTGCCTGGTCAGGGGGATCGGTCGAGCAGTACTTC
-	TRBV7-6	-	TRBJ1-5	CASSLDRALNSNQPQHF	TGTGCCAGCAGCTTAGACCGGGCCCTGAATAGCAATCAGCCCCAGCATTTT
-	TRBV20-1	-	TRBJ1-5	CSASEGLNQPQHF	TGCAGTGCTAGCGAAGGCTTGAATCAGCCCCAGCATTTT